This is a list of T cell receptor beta chains from one sample in a study of graft-versus-host responses after intestinal transplantation. These TCRs' antigens remain unknown. Assay used: immunoSEQ multiplex PCR; TCRdb lists only in-frame clones, some missing. The profile covers around 100,000 clones, with around 92% appearing a single time and 1.2% taken by the ten largest. This sample comprised unstimulated CD8+ T cells sorted from spleen or lymph node cells, obtained before transplant. The receptors stem from a human donor who was the organ donor for an intestinal transplant. Each CDR3 is given with its conserved first and last residue. A D gene is named only where the DNA matches it firmly. Not all rows give a size; the values are once, few, many and, for expanded clones, a class.

V gene: TRBV27
clone size: once
D gene: -
J gene: TRBJ2-7
CDR3 protein: CASSLSGLTYEQYF
CDR3 DNA: TGTGCCAGCAGTTTATCGGGACTCACCTACGAGCAGTACTTC

V gene: TRBV5-1
clone size: -
D gene: TRBD2
J gene: TRBJ2-3
CDR3 protein: CASSSELAGVPDTQYF
CDR3 DNA: TGCGCCAGCAGCAGTGAACTAGCGGGAGTGCCAGATACGCAGTATTTT

V gene: TRBV4-3
clone size: once
D gene: TRBD2
J gene: TRBJ2-2
CDR3 protein: CASSQALWTSNTGELFF
CDR3 DNA: TGCGCCAGCAGCCAAGCCCTTTGGACTAGCAACACCGGGGAGCTGTTTTTT

V gene: TRBV11-2
clone size: -
D gene: TRBD1
J gene: TRBJ1-4
CDR3 protein: CASSLWGQTNEKLFF
CDR3 DNA: TGTGCCAGCAGCTTATGGGGACAGACCAATGAAAAACTGTTTTTT

V gene: TRBV30
clone size: -
D gene: -
J gene: TRBJ2-3
CDR3 protein: CAWSGSVADTQYF
CDR3 DNA: TGTGCCTGGAGTGGCTCGGTGGCAGATACGCAGTATTTT

V gene: TRBV4-3
clone size: -
D gene: TRBD2
J gene: TRBJ2-7
CDR3 protein: CASSQEAGDRYEQYF
CDR3 DNA: TGCGCCAGCAGCCAAGAAGCGGGAGACAGGTACGAGCAGTACTTC

V gene: TRBV10-1
clone size: -
D gene: TRBD1
J gene: TRBJ2-7
CDR3 protein: CASSAGTAPYEQYF
CDR3 DNA: TGCGCCAGCAGTGCCGGGACAGCCCCCTACGAGCAGTACTTC

V gene: TRBV4-1
clone size: -
D gene: TRBD2
J gene: TRBJ2-1
CDR3 protein: CASSQGLAGYNEQFF
CDR3 DNA: TGCGCCAGCAGCCAAGGGCTAGCGGGCTACAATGAGCAGTTCTTC

V gene: TRBV28
clone size: -
D gene: TRBD2
J gene: TRBJ2-7
CDR3 protein: CASTHGGGYEQYF
CDR3 DNA: TGTGCCAGCACCCACGGGGGGGGCTACGAGCAGTACTTC

V gene: TRBV4-1
clone size: -
D gene: -
J gene: TRBJ2-7
CDR3 protein: CASSQDHLSSYEQYF
CDR3 DNA: TGCGCCAGCAGCCAAGATCACCTCAGCTCCTACGAGCAGTACTTC

V gene: TRBV21-1
clone size: -
D gene: -
J gene: TRBJ2-1
CDR3 protein: CASSKENPNSSGTPISYNEQFF
CDR3 DNA: TGTGCCAGCAGCAAAGAAAACCCGAATAGTAGCGGGACTCCTATCTCCTACAATGAGCAGTTCTTC

V gene: TRBV19
clone size: -
D gene: -
J gene: TRBJ1-5
CDR3 protein: CASSIVSLNQPQHF
CDR3 DNA: TGTGCCAGTAGTATAGTGAGTCTTAATCAGCCCCAGCATTTT

V gene: TRBV6-5
clone size: -
D gene: -
J gene: TRBJ1-2
CDR3 protein: CASSYSGTLGYTF
CDR3 DNA: TGTGCCAGCAGTTACTCGGGAACTCTAGGCTACACCTTC

V gene: TRBV4-1
clone size: -
D gene: -
J gene: TRBJ2-3
CDR3 protein: CASSPLGRLIKTDTQYF
CDR3 DNA: TGCGCCAGCAGCCCTCTTGGGAGGCTAATAAAGACAGATACGCAGTATTTT

V gene: TRBV7-2
clone size: -
D gene: -
J gene: TRBJ2-7
CDR3 protein: CASSLVGSSYEQYF
CDR3 DNA: TGTGCCAGCAGCTTAGTAGGTAGCTCCTACGAGCAGTACTTC

V gene: TRBV18
clone size: few
D gene: -
J gene: TRBJ1-3
CDR3 protein: CASSPRARRNTIYF
CDR3 DNA: TGTGCCAGCTCACCAAGGGCCAGACGAAACACCATATATTTT

V gene: TRBV4-2
clone size: -
D gene: -
J gene: TRBJ2-1
CDR3 protein: CASSLASRTDNEQFF
CDR3 DNA: TGTGCCAGCAGCTTGGCCTCGCGAACGGACAATGAGCAGTTCTTC

V gene: TRBV4-1
clone size: -
D gene: TRBD1
J gene: TRBJ2-7
CDR3 protein: CASSQVRDRRYEQYF
CDR3 DNA: TGCGCCAGCAGCCAAGTCCGGGACAGAAGATACGAGCAGTACTTC

V gene: TRBV23-1
clone size: -
D gene: -
J gene: TRBJ1-6
CDR3 protein: CASSQSRAYDNSPLHF
CDR3 DNA: TGCGCCAGCAGTCAATCGCGGGCATATGATAATTCACCCCTCCACTTT

V gene: TRBV7-6
clone size: -
D gene: -
J gene: TRBJ1-1
CDR3 protein: CASSPFRNTEAFF
CDR3 DNA: TGTGCCAGCAGCCCTTTCCGAAACACTGAAGCTTTCTTT

V gene: TRBV27
clone size: -
D gene: -
J gene: TRBJ2-3
CDR3 protein: CASSLGSTDTQYF
CDR3 DNA: TGTGCCAGCAGTTTGGGTAGCACAGATACGCAGTATTTT

V gene: TRBV27
clone size: -
D gene: -
J gene: TRBJ2-7
CDR3 protein: CASSISRGSYEQYF
CDR3 DNA: TGTGCCAGCAGTATTTCACGGGGTTCCTACGAGCAGTACTTC